Below, 18 T cell receptor beta chains from the same sample are listed, as sequenced in a study of blood T cell repertoires in COVID-19. Clones were sequenced by immunoSEQ multiplex PCR, and TCRdb holds only the in-frame ones, with some missing. The sample lists a few hundred thousand clones; around 89% were seen once. Material: peripheral blood. The source is a man aged 25-45 years with acute or convalescent COVID-19.

The chain links TRBV18 to TRBJ1-4; no clear D gene. The CDR3 is 15 amino acids. V was cut by 2 bases and J by 4 bases, with 11 bases left in between. Germline values: CDR1 KGHSH, CDR2 LQKENI. The CDR3, as DNA: TGTGCCAGCTCACCATCTAGAGGTTATAATGAAAAACTGTTTTTT. Its protein product is CASSPSRGYNEKLFF. The complete variable domain, with remaining parts taken from reference TRBV18 and TRBJ1-4, reads NAGVMQNPRHLVRRRGQEARLRCSPMKGHSHVYWYRQLPEEGLKFMVYLQKENIIDESGMPKERFSAEFPKEGPSILRIQQVVRGDSAAYFCASSPSRGYNEKLFFGSGTQLSVL.

CDR3: CASAPGYPGRPQHF. DNA for the CDR3: TGTGCCAGCGCTCCGGGGTATCCCGGCCGGCCCCAGCATTTT. The chain links TRBV28 to TRBJ1-5, with no clear D. V lost 8 bases to trimming and J lost 9 bases, with 20 bases between them. Germline V CDR1 and CDR2: MDHEN, SYDVKM. The CDR3 loop spans 14 amino acids.

In its sample, this clone was seen once. The chain joins TRBV28 to TRBJ2-3; D may be TRBD2 (7 bases). V lost 5 bases, J lost 9 bases, and 18 bases lay in between. Germline loops: CDR1 MDHEN, CDR2 SYDVKM. The CDR3 has 14 amino acids. The DNA for the CDR3 is TGTGCCAGCAGTACCGGCCTAGGGGGGGACACGCAGTATTTT. Translating it yields CASSTGLGGDTQYF.

This rearrangement joins TRBV19 to TRBJ2-7; 9 bases are shared with TRBD1. The length of the CDR3 is 15 residues. V gave up 4 bases and J gave up 2 bases; unmatched junction bases: 6. Germline V gives CDR1 LNHDA, CDR2 SQIVND (reference sequence). CDR3 protein: CASSTGQGKAYEQYF. The CDR3 DNA reads as TGTGCCAGTAGTACCGGACAGGGGAAAGCCTACGAGCAGTACTTC.

This clone occurred once. J is TRBJ2-7 and V is TRBV6-5; 8 bases agree with TRBD1. Germline values: CDR1 MNHEY, CDR2 SVGAGI. Trimming removed 2 bases from V and 3 bases from J; junction bases left unmatched: 3. The CDR3 covers 14 residues. In DNA, the CDR3 is TGTGCCAGCAGTTACCGAGGACAGGGCTACGAGCAGTACTTC. It specifies CASSYRGQGYEQYF.

This rearrangement joins TRBV5-1 to TRBJ2-1, with 8 bases that match TRBD1. V lost 5 bases, J lost 9 bases, and 10 bases stayed unmatched. This CDR3 contains 14 residues. CDR1 is SGHRS, CDR2 YFSETQ, per germline. CDR3 coding DNA: TGCGCCAGCAGACCAGGACAGGGCGAGGCTGAGCAGTTCTTC. Residues: CASRPGQGEAEQFF.

The rearrangement links TRBV24-1 to TRBJ1-1; 8 nucleotides line up with TRBD1. V was clipped by 9 bases and J by 0 bases; unmatched bases: 8. This CDR3 is 15 amino acids long. Germline V lookup: CDR1 KGHDR, CDR2 SFDVKD. DNA of the CDR3: TGTGCCACCTTATCGGGACAGGCGTTGAACACTGAAGCTTTCTTT. It yields the protein CATLSGQALNTEAFF.

The chain uses TRBV7-2 and TRBJ2-5; TRBD2 aligns across 12 bases. CDR3 length: 18 amino acids. Germline V gene data show CDR1 as SGHTA and CDR2 as FQGNSA. J gave up 4 bases and V 4 bases, and 13 bases lay outside the gene matches. The CDR3 reads CASSSHRTSGIEGETQYF. Written as DNA, the CDR3 is TGTGCCAGCAGCTCCCATAGGACTAGCGGGATAGAAGGAGAGACCCAGTACTTC.

The chain combines TRBV19 with TRBJ2-3; 8 bases map to TRBD1. Looked up from germline, CDR1 is LNHDA and CDR2 is SQIVND (reference sequence). This CDR3 contains 15 residues. Trimming at V came to 6 bases and at J to 3 bases, leaving 8 bases not matched to a gene. The CDR3 loop reads CASSPGQGRTDTQYF. The CDR3, as DNA: TGTGCCAGTAGCCCTGGACAGGGTAGAACAGATACGCAGTATTTT.

This rearrangement joins TRBV28 to TRBJ1-6; no reliable D call. The CDR3 consists of 15 residues. Trimming shortened V by 7 bases and J by 5 bases, and 15 bases separated the two germline ends. CDR1 is MDHEN, CDR2 SYDVKM, per germline. CDR3 sequence reads: CASTSSRSNNSPLHF. DNA for the CDR3: TGTGCCAGCACCTCATCCAGGTCTAATAATTCACCCCTCCACTTT. Combining the CDR3 with reference TRBV28 and TRBJ1-6 gives the whole variable domain DVKVTQSSRYLVKRTGEKVFLECVQDMDHENMFWYRQDPGLGLRLIYFSYDVKMKEKGDIPEGYSVSREKKERFSLILESASTNQTSMYLCASTSSRSNNSPLHFGNGTRLTVT.

V and J are TRBV2 and TRBJ1-1, with 12 bases that match TRBD1. This CDR3 has 15 residues. Germline assignment: CDR1 SNHLY and CDR2 FYNNEI. V shed 6 bases and J 4 bases; nucleotides not matched to a gene: 6. CDR3 nucleotide sequence: TGTGCCAGCAGGGGACAGGGGGCGCGAGTCACTGAAGCTTTCTTT. Translation gives CASRGQGARVTEAFF.

This clone was counted once. The rearrangement joins TRBV4-1 to TRBJ2-3; the match to TRBD2 covers 9 bases. V gave up 4 bases and J gave up 7 bases; unmatched junction bases: 18. This CDR3 has 18 residues. Germline V gene data show CDR1 as MGHRA and CDR2 as YSYEKL. The CDR3 DNA follows: TGCGCCAGCAGCCCCCAACAGTCGGGTAGCGGGAGCGAGAATACGCAGTATTTT. As protein: CASSPQQSGSGSENTQYF.

V is TRBV10-3 and J is TRBJ1-6; D not certain. V was trimmed by 3 bases and J by 12 bases, leaving 9 bases between them. CDR1 and CDR2 from the germline V gene are ENHRY and SYGVKD. The CDR3 is 12 residues long. The CDR3: CAISDGGRPLHF. The CDR3 DNA reads as TGTGCCATCAGTGATGGAGGGAGACCCCTCCACTTT.

The chain has TRBV11-2 and TRBJ2-3; 10 nucleotides align to TRBD2. The V gene's germline CDR1 is SGHAT and CDR2 FQNNGV. The CDR3 is 16 amino acids. V lost 4 bases, J lost 1 base, and 5 bases stayed unmatched. The CDR3 spells CASSYLAGAGTDTQYF. The CDR3 DNA reads as TGTGCCAGCAGCTATCTAGCGGGAGCCGGCACAGATACGCAGTATTTT.

J is TRBJ2-2 and V is TRBV7-9; 9 nucleotides agree with TRBD2. Germline lookup yields CDR1 SEHNR and CDR2 FQNEAQ (reference sequence). Trimming at V came to 4 bases and at J to 4 bases, leaving 13 bases not matched to a gene. The CDR3 length is 18 residues. This CDR3 is CASSSRGLRGGPTGELFF. For the CDR3, the DNA is TGTGCCAGCAGCTCGAGGGGTCTGCGGGGGGGACCCACCGGGGAGCTGTTTTTT.

The gene calls are TRBV30 and TRBJ2-5, with 9 nucleotides matching TRBD2. CDR1 GTSNPN and CDR2 SVGIG come from the germline V gene (reference sequence). V dropped 4 bases and J dropped 5; count of bases not matched to a gene: 8. The CDR3 contains 14 residues. The CDR3: CAWTGGRVMETQYF. CDR3 in DNA: TGTGCCTGGACGGGCGGGAGGGTAATGGAGACCCAGTACTTC.

The sample holds one count of this clone. The rearrangement uses TRBV3-1 (or the pseudogene TRBV3-2) and TRBJ1-6; D is ambiguous. Germline V gene sequence: CDR1 LGHDT, CDR2 YNNKEL (reference sequence). Trimming shortened V by 4 bases and J by 12 bases, and 13 bases separated the two germline ends. CDR3 length equals 13 residues. The chain's CDR3 is CASSRIRERPLHF. The CDR3 coding sequence is TGTGCCAGCAGCCGCATCCGGGAACGACCCCTCCACTTT.

Notes on this clone: Other nucleotide sequences from this sample produce the same CDR3. The chain joins TRBV18 to TRBJ1-1; no clear D gene. Germline loops: CDR1 KGHSH, CDR2 LQKENI. V shed 3 bases and J shed 1 base, with 9 bases lying between them. The CDR3 sequence is 14 residues long. DNA for the CDR3: TGTGCCAGCTCACCCATTCCTAGGAACACTGAAGCTTTCTTT. It yields the protein CASSPIPRNTEAFF.